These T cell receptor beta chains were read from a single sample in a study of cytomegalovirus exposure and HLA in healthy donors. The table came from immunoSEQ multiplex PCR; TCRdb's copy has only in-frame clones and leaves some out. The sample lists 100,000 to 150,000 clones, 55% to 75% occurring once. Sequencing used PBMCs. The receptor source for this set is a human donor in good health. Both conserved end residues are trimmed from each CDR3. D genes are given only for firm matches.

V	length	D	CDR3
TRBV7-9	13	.	ASSPGVGTNEKLF
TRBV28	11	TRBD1	ASRGTGRETQY
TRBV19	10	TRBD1	ASGQGPYEQY
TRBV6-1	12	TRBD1	ASSERGQGARAF
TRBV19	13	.	ASSIGAGPWEKLF
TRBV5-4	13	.	ASSLAAGRNSPLH
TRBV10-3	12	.	AIRTGASAYEQY
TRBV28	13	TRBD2	ASRSGTSGIYEQY
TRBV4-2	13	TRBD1	ASSPGQGASQPQH
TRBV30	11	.	AWRGRGDYGYT
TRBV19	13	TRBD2	ASSSPGGVQETQY
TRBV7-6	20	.	ASSLGWVSVGEAGQNTGELF
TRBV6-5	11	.	ASKTSGAYEQY
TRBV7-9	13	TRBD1	ASSLPGQGINEQY
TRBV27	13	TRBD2	AVQRTSRSTDTQY
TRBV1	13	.	TSRYETGANEKLF
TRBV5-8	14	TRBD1	ASSLVIGTGRLEQF
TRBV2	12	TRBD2	ASSLGLAGVEQY
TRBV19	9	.	ASSPTGKRD
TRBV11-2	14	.	ASSLKIQGRSSEQY
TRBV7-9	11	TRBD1	ASSRTGNEKLF
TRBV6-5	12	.	ASSSTGNNYGYT
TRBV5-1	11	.	ASSLVVDSPLH
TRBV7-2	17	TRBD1	ASSSLRTGFGIDTGELF
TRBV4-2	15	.	ASSLKPRGANTGELF
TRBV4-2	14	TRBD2	ASSQDGLAGGYEQY
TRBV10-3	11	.	AISMQGRETQY
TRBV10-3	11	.	AITSGSTDTQY
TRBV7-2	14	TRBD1	ASSSSAGTGYYEQY
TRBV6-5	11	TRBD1	ASSLRDSGKLF
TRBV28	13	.	ASRTPGYSYNEQF
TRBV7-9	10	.	SSSAANSPLH
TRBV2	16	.	ASARGVSNGRRGFEQY
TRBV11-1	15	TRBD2	ASSRRTSGGANNEQF
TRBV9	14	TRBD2	ASSVREGGRGETQY
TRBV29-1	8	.	SVGGNEQF
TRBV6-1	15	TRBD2	ASSDQLAGAISYEQY
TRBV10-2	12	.	ASSEGEHTDTQY
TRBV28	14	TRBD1	ASSSGTGFIMYGYT
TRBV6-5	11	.	ASSYDNSYEQY
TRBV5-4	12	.	ASSRYTGNEKLF
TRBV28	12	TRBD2	ASSRGLAGFEQY